The rows below give T cell receptor beta chains drawn from one sample of a study of blood T cells in healthy people across ages. From the 5' RACE reads, TCRdb called clonotypes with MiXCR, one entry per CDR3 protein. The table includes 700,000 to 950,000 distinct CDR3 sequences, about three fifths detected once. Sequencing was carried out using blood. The receptors here all came from a man in his thirties or forties in good health. Each CDR3 is given with its conserved first and last residue. A D gene is named only where the DNA matches it firmly. Rows give clone size only sometimes, using once, few, many, or a class for an expanded clone.

j_call clone_size d_call v_call cdr3_nt cdr3_aa
TRBJ2-1 few TRBD2 TRBV20-1 TGCAGTGCTAGAGATCCTAGCGGGATATGGGAGCAGTTCTTC CSARDPSGIWEQFF
TRBJ1-6 many . TRBV7-9 TGTGCCAGCAGCCAGCTCAACTCACCCCTCCACTTT CASSQLNSPLHF
TRBJ2-1 many . TRBV14 TGTGCCAGCAGCCAAGTCCGGAACGGCTTGCAGTTCTTC CASSQVRNGLQFF
TRBJ2-3 . . TRBV7-2 TGTGCCAGCAGCCCCGTCGGAGATCCAACAGATACGCAGTATTTT CASSPVGDPTDTQYF
TRBJ2-5 . . TRBV7-9 TGTGCCGGCGAACTCCGGGAGACCCAGTACTTC CAGELRETQYF
TRBJ2-1 few TRBD2 TRBV9 TGTGCCAGCAGCCCCGGGACTAGCGGTTTTGTGGGGCAGCAGTTCTTC CASSPGTSGFVGQQFF
TRBJ2-5 . . TRBV28 TGTGCCAGCAGTACCAGGGCCGACCAAGAGACCCAGTACTTC CASSTRADQETQYF
TRBJ2-5 . TRBD1 TRBV7-2 TGTGCCAGCAGCTCCAGGTCCGGGACAGGGAAAGAGACCCAGTACTTC CASSSRSGTGKETQYF
TRBJ1-1 . . TRBV12-3/TRBV12-4 TGTGCCAGCAAAGGGGGTTGGACTGAAGCTTTCTTT CASKGGWTEAFF
TRBJ1-2 . . TRBV14 TGTGCCAGCAGCCAAGATTATACGACAGCCTATGGCTACACCTTC CASSQDYTTAYGYTF
TRBJ1-1 . . TRBV29-1 TGCAGCGCCGCAGGAGGGTTGAACACTGAAGCTTTCTTT CSAAGGLNTEAFF
TRBJ2-3 . . TRBV4-3 TGCGCCAGCAGCCAAGCCCGGGGGGATACGCAGTATTTT CASSQARGDTQYF
TRBJ2-7 . . TRBV20-1 TGCAGTGTCGGGCCTACCTACGAGCAGTACTTC CSVGPTYEQYF